The TCR beta chain under discussion was sequenced for a study of CD8 T cells in Susac syndrome. V shed 6 bases, J shed 4 bases, and the junction held 10 bases outside the gene matches. The CDR3 length is 15 residues. The germline V gene has CDR1 MNHEY and CDR2 SVGAGI. Negative isolation was used for CD8+ and CD4+ T cells and FACS enrichment for TEMRA cells. With random hexamers, roughly 0.45 to 1 ug RNA was reverse transcribed. MiXCR, applied by TCRdb to the immunoSEQ multiplex PCR reads, yields one record per CDR3 protein. This sample carries 120,000 or so distinct CDR3 sequences, roughly 96% of them seen once, and the ten largest clones take roughly 0.11%.

The sample consisted of CD4+ T cells from PBMCs. This TCR was sampled from a human donor in good health. The rearrangement uses TRBV6-5 and TRBJ2-3; 7 nucleotides agree with TRBD2. The CDR3 region is CASRPWAGEADTQYF. The CDR3 region has the DNA TGTGCCAGCAGACCCTGGGCGGGAGAGGCAGATACGCAGTATTTT.